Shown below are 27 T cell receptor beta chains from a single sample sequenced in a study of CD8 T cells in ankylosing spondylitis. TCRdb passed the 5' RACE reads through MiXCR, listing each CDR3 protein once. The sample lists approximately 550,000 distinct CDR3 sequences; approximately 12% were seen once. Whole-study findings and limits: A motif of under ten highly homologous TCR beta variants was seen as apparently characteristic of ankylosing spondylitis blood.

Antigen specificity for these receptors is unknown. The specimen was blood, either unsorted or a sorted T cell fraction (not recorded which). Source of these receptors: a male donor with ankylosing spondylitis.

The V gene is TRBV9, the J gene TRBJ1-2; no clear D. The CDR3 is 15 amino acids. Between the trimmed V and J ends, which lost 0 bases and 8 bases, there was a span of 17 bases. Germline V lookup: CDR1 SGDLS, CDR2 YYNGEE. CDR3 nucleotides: TGTGCCAGCAGCGTAGTTAGGACCGGACGGTTCGGCTACACCTTC. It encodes CASSVVRTGRFGYTF.

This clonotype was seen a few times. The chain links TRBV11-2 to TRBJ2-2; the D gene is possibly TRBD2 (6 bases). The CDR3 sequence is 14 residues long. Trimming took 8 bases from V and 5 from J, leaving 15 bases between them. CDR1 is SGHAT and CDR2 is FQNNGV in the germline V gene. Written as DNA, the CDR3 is TGTGCCAGCGGACGGGAGAGGGGAACCGGGGAGCTGTTTTTT. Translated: CASGRERGTGELFF.

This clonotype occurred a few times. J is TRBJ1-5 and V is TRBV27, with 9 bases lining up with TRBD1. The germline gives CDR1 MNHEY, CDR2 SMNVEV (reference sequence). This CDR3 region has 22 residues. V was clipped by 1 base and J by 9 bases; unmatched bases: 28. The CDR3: CASSLYLRGIVNRDRVGGPQHF. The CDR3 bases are TGTGCCAGCAGTTTATATCTGAGGGGGATAGTGAACCGGGACAGGGTAGGAGGGCCCCAGCATTTT.

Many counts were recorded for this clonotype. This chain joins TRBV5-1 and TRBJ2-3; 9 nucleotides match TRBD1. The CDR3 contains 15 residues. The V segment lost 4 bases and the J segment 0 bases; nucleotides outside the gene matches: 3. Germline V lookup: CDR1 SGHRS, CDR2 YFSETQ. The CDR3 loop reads CASSRGQGSTDTQYF. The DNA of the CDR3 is TGCGCCAGCAGCCGGGGACAGGGAAGCACAGATACGCAGTATTTT.

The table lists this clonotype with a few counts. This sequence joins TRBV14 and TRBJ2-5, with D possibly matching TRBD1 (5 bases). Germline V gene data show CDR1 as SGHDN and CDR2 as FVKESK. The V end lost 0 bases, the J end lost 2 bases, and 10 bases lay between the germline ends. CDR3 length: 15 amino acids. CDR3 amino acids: CASSQDRRDQETQYF. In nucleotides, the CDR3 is TGTGCCAGCAGCCAAGATCGCAGGGATCAAGAGACCCAGTACTTC.

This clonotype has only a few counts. DNA for the CDR3: TGTGCCAGCAGTTTTTACGGACAGGATGAAGCTTTCTTT. It yields the protein CASSFYGQDEAFF. This sequence joins TRBV27 and TRBJ1-1, with 7 bases aligning to TRBD1. V lost 3 bases to trimming and J lost 7 bases; unmatched junction nucleotides: 5. Germline assignment: CDR1 MNHEY and CDR2 SMNVEV (reference sequence). The CDR3 runs 13 residues.

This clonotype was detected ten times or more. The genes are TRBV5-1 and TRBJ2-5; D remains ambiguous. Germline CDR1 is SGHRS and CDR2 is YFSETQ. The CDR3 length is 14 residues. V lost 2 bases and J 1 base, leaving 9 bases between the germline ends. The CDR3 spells CASSLGGFQETQYF. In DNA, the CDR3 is TGCGCCAGCAGCTTAGGCGGATTCCAAGAGACCCAGTACTTC.

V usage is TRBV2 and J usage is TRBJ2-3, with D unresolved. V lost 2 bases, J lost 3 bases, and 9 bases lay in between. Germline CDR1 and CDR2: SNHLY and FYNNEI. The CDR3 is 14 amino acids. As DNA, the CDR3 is TGTGCCAGCAGTGAACGGCTAGTGACAGATACGCAGTATTTT. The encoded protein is CASSERLVTDTQYF.

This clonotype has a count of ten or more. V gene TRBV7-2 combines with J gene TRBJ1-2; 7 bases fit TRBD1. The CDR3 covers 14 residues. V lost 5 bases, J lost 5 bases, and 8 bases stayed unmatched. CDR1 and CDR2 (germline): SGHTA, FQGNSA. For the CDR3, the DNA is TGTGCCAGCAGCGGGACAGCGGGGCTTTATGGCTACACCTTC. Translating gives CASSGTAGLYGYTF. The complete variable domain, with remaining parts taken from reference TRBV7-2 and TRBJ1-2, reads GAGVSQSPSNKVTEKGKDVELRCDPISGHTALYWYRQSLGQGLEFLIYFQGNSAPDKSGLPSDRFSAERTGGSVSTLTIQRTQQEDSAVYLCASSGTAGLYGYTFGSGTRLTVV.

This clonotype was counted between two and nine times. Here the CDR3 DNA reads TGTGCCAGCAATGTAGCGGGAGCATTGGATACGCAGTATTTT. Encoded protein: CASNVAGALDTQYF. The chain is built from TRBV2 and TRBJ2-3, with 9 bases fitting TRBD2. This CDR3 has 14 residues. Germline V gene lookup returns CDR1 SNHLY and CDR2 FYNNEI. V dropped 7 bases and J dropped 6; count of bases not matched to a gene: 8.

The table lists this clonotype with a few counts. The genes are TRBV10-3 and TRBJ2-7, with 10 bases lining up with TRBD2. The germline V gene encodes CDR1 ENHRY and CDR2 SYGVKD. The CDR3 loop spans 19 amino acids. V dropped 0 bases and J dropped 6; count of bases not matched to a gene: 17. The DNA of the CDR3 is TGTGCCATCAGTGAGTCGGCAGTGGGGGGACTAGCGTTAAAGGTCGAGCAGTACGTC. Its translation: CAISESAVGGLALKVEQYV.

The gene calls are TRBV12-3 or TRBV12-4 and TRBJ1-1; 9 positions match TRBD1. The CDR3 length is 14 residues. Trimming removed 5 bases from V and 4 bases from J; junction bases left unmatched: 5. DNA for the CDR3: TGTGCCAGCAGTCTTACAGGGGGCAGCACTGAAGCTTTCTTT. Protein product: CASSLTGGSTEAFF.

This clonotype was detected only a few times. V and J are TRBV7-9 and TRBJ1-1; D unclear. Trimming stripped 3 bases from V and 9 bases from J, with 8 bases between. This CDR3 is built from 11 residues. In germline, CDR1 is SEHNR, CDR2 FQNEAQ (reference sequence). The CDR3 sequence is CASSLAGQAFF. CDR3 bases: TGTGCCAGCAGCTTGGCAGGCCAAGCTTTCTTT.

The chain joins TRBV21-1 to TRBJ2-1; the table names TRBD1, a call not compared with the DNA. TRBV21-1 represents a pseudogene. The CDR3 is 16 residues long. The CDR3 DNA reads TGTGCCAGCAGCGAAAGGGGAACCGGGACAGAGAATGAGCAGTTCTTC. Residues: CASSERGTGTENEQFF.

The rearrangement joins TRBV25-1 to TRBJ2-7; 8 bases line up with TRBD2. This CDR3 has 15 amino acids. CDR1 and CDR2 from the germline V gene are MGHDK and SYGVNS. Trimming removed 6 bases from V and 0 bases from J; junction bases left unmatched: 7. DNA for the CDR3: TGTGCCAGCAGGATGGATCTAGCGGGCTCCTACGAGCAGTACTTC. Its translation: CASRMDLAGSYEQYF.

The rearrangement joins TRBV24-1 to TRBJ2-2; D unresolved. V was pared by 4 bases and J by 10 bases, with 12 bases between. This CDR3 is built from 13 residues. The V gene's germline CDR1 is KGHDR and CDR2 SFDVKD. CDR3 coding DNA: TGTGCCACCAGTGACGTCCACCGTGAGGAGCTGTTTTTT. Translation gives CATSDVHREELFF.

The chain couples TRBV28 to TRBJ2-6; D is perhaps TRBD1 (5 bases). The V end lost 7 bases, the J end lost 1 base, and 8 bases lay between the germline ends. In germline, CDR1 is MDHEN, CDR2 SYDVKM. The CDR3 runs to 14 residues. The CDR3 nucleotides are TGTGCCAGCACCCAGGGTTCTGGGGCCAACGTCCTGACTTTC. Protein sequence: CASTQGSGANVLTF.

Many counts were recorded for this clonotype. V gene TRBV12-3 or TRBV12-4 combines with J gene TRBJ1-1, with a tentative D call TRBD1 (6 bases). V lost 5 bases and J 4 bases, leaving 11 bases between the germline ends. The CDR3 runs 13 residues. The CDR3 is CASSPGTFTEAFF. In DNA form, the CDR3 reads TGTGCCAGCAGTCCTGGGACATTCACTGAAGCTTTCTTT.

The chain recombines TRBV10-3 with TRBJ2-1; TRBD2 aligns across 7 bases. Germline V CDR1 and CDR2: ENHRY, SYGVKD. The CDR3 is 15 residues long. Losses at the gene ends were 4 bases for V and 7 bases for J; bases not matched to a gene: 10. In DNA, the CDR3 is TGTGCCATCAGTGTAGAAGCGGGAAGGTATAATGAGCAGTTCTTC. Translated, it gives CAISVEAGRYNEQFF.

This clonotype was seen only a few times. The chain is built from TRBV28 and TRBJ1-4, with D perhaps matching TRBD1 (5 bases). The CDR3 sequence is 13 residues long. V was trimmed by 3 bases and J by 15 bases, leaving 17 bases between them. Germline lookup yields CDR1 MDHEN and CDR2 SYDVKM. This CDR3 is CASSFPELGLLFF. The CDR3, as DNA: TGTGCCAGCAGTTTTCCGGAATTGGGGCTGTTGTTTTTT. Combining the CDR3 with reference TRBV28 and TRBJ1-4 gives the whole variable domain DVKVTQSSRYLVKRTGEKVFLECVQDMDHENMFWYRQDPGLGLRLIYFSYDVKMKEKGDIPEGYSVSREKKERFSLILESASTNQTSMYLCASSFPELGLLFFGSGTQLSVL.

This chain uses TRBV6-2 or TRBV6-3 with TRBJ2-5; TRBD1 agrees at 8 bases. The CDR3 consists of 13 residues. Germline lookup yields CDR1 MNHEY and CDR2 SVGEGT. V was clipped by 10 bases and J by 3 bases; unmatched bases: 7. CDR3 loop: CAITGQEEETQYF. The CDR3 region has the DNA TGTGCCATCACGGGACAGGAGGAAGAGACCCAGTACTTC.

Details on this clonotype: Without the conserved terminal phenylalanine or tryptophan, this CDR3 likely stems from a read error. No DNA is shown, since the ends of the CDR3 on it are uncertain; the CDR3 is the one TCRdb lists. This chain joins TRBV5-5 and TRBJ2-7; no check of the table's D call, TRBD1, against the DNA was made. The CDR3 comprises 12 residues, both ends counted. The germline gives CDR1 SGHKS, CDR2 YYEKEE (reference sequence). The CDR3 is CASNGGWRGQDE.

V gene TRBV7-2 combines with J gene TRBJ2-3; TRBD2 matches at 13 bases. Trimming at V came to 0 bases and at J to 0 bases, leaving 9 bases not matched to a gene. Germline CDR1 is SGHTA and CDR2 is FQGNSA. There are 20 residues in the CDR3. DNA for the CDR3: TGTGCCAGCAGCTTAGCAGCTTCACTAGCGGGAGGGAATAGCACAGATACGCAGTATTTT. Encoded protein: CASSLAASLAGGNSTDTQYF.

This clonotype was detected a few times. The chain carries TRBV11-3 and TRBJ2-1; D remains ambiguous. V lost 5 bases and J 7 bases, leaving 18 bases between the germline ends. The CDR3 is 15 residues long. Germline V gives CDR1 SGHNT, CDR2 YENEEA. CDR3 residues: CASSPRIGSINEQFF. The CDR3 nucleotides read TGTGCCAGCAGCCCCCGGATAGGATCTATTAATGAGCAGTTCTTC.

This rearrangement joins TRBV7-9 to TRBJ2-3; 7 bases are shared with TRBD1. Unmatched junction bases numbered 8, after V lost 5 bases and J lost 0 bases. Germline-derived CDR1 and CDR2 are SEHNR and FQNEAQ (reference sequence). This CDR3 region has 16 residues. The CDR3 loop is CASSLWTGPSTDTQYF. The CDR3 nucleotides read TGTGCCAGCAGCCTTTGGACAGGTCCTAGCACAGATACGCAGTATTTT.

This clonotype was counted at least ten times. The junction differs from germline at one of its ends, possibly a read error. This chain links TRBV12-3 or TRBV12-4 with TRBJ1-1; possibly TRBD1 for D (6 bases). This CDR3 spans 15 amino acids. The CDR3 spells CASSLSAQGNSEAFF. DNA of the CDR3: TGTGCCAGCAGTTTGTCGGCTCAGGGGAACTCTGAAGCTTTCTTT.

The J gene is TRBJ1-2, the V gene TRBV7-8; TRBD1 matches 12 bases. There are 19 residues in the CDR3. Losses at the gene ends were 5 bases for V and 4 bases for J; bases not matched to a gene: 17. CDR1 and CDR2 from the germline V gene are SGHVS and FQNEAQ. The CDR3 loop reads CASSKYWDRGLSIGYGYTF. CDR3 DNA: TGTGCCAGCAGCAAATACTGGGACAGGGGGCTGAGTATCGGCTATGGCTACACCTTC.